This T cell receptor (beta chain) was identified during a study of identical twins. Study-wide findings and caveats: Cross-sectional statistical analysis was relied on for the conclusions, without the same donors being followed. The models gave estimates that fell short of the out-of-frame TCR alpha sharing seen in monozygotic twins.

The CDR3 is made up of 15 amino acids. After removal of 6 bases from V and 7 bases from J, the junction contained 12 bases not matched to a gene. Germline CDR1 and CDR2: MNHNS and SASEGT. MiXCR, applied by TCRdb to the 5' RACE reads, yields one record per CDR3 protein. Here the sample spans approximately 550,000 distinct CDR3 sequences, approximately 20% being singletons. In this sample, this clonotype turned up a few times. Its antigen is not identified. In every case, the donor was a healthy Caucasian. These same data were also listed under a study on yellow fever vaccine responses in identical twins.

The clonotype originates from a woman aged 18-29 years in good health. The chain uses TRBV6-1 and TRBJ1-2, with 9 bases fitting TRBD1. What was sequenced was CD4+ T cells sorted from blood. CDR3 nucleotides: TGTGCCAGCAGAGGTCCGGGACAGGGCTTTGGTGGCTACACCTTC. Protein: CASRGPGQGFGGYTF.